The sequence of this T cell receptor beta chain was determined in a study of glioma-infiltrating T cells after dendritic cell vaccination. Study-level background: Treatment, given 2003 to 2012, was autologous tumor lysate-pulsed dendritic cell vaccination.

Germline CDR1 and CDR2: MNHNS and SASEGT. V dropped 8 bases and J dropped 9; count of bases not matched to a gene: 9. The CDR3 consists of 14 residues. Sequencing used immunoSEQ multiplex PCR; TCRdb keeps in-frame clones, though not all of them. The profile shows over 90,000 clones, approximately 80% of them singletons. General study findings and limits: Patients with more pretreatment TILs had longer time to progression and survival.

About this clone: What it recognizes is unknown.

The chain carries TRBV6-1 and TRBJ2-1, with 11 bases that match TRBD2. Sample: blood, taken before dendritic cell vaccination. The clonotype comes from a human donor with glioblastoma. In DNA form, the CDR3 reads TGTGCCAGCCGAACTAGCGGGGGCGGGGTTGAGCAGTTCTTC. Translating gives CASRTSGGGVEQFF.